This passage covers 10 T cell receptor beta chains from one sample sequenced in a study of human T cells and chemical hapten exposure. Specified time point: pre-sensitization, week 0. Specified treatment: therapeutic diphenylcyclopropenone sensitization with weekly scalp DPC. TCRdb recomputed calls from the RACE reads with MiXCR, one row per CDR3 protein. The data hold 180,000 or so distinct CDR3 sequences, with almost 30% observed a single time. The sequences come from whole blood, collected in connection with sensitization to the hapten diphenylcyclopropenone (DPC). The receptors were sampled from a young woman with alopecia areata. Some clones in this sample may be carry-over from other donors' samples.

The rearrangement links TRBV11-2 to TRBJ2-7, with a possible D match to TRBD1 (7 bases). The CDR3 has 14 residues. Per germline, CDR1 SGHAT and CDR2 FQNNGV. Trimming stripped 5 bases from V and 5 bases from J, with 16 bases between. In nucleotides, the CDR3 is TGTGCCAGCAGCCCGGGGCAGGGGGGCGACGAGCAGTACTTC. Protein: CASSPGQGGDEQYF.

V usage is TRBV29-1 and J usage is TRBJ2-3, with 8 bases that match TRBD2. Trimming took 3 bases from V and 2 from J; bases not matched to a gene: 1. This CDR3 has 13 residues. Germline loops: CDR1 SQVTM, CDR2 ANQGSEA. This CDR3 reads CSVETSATDTQYF. CDR3 nucleotide sequence: TGCAGCGTTGAGACTAGCGCCACAGATACGCAGTATTTT.

This clonotype has more than one count but fewer than ten. The chain uses TRBV7-2 and TRBJ2-1; 13 bases align to TRBD2. CDR3 size: 13 residues. Germline CDR1 and CDR2: SGHTA and FQGNSA. V shed 5 bases and J 13 bases; nucleotides not matched to a gene: 5. CDR3 amino acids: CASSTGLAGAQFF. The CDR3 DNA follows: TGTGCCAGCAGCACCGGACTAGCGGGGGCTCAGTTCTTC.

The rearrangement joins TRBV12-3 or TRBV12-4 to TRBJ2-7, with D unclear. The CDR3 is made up of 14 amino acids. V was cut by 11 bases and J by 2 bases, with 19 bases left in between. CDR3 residues: CALPVDGTTYEQYF. CDR3 nucleotides: TGTGCCCTACCCGTGGATGGAACTACCTACGAGCAGTACTTC.

V gene TRBV29-1 combines with J gene TRBJ2-7, with 11 bases identical to TRBD2. V lost 6 bases and J lost 3; bases outside the gene matches: 7. Germline-derived CDR1 and CDR2 are SQVTM and ANQGSEA. This CDR3 comprises 14 residues. CDR3: CSVRPGLADYEQYF. The CDR3 nucleotides read TGCAGCGTGCGGCCGGGACTAGCGGACTACGAGCAGTACTTC.

This clonotype came up a few times. The rearrangement links TRBV30 to TRBJ1-6; no clear D. Germline values: CDR1 GTSNPN, CDR2 SVGIG (reference sequence). Trimming pared 3 bases from V and 0 bases from J, leaving 12 bases between. The CDR3 covers 16 residues. CDR3 coding DNA: TGTGCCTGGAGCAGCGGCAGGAGCTCCTATAATTCACCCCTCCACTTT. Its translation: CAWSSGRSSYNSPLHF. Drawing the rest from reference TRBV30 and TRBJ1-6, the complete variable domain is SQTIHQWPATLVQPVGSPLSLECTVEGTSNPNLYWYRQAAGRGLQLLFYSVGIGQISSEVPQNLSASRPQDRQFILSSKKLLLSDSGFYLCAWSSGRSSYNSPLHFGNGTRLTVT.

A few counts support this clonotype. In nucleotides, the CDR3 is TGTGCCACTTTAACGGGAGTAGCAAGCAATGAGCAGTTCTTC. It specifies CATLTGVASNEQFF. V gene TRBV6-6 combines with J gene TRBJ2-1; a possible D gene is TRBD2 (6 bases). The CDR3 has 14 amino acids. The V and J ends lost 10 bases and 6 bases respectively, with 19 bases between them. Germline V gene lookup returns CDR1 MNHNY and CDR2 SVGAGI (reference sequence).

The rearrangement links TRBV4-1 to TRBJ2-2; D gene uncertain. Per the germline V gene, CDR1 is MGHRA and CDR2 is YSYEKL. The length of the CDR3 is 16 residues. V lost 4 bases, J lost 1 base, and 13 bases lay in between. In DNA, the CDR3 is TGCGCCAGCAGCCCCCACCCCGGAGAGAACACCGGGGAGCTGTTTTTT. Translating it yields CASSPHPGENTGELFF.

Remarks on this clonotype: Without the conserved terminal phenylalanine or tryptophan, this CDR3 likely stems from a read error. The chain joins TRBV20-1 to TRBJ2-3; no reliable D call. Germline V gene lookup returns CDR1 DFQATT and CDR2 SNEGSKA (reference sequence). The CDR3 is 15 amino acids. The V and J ends lost 0 bases and 4 bases respectively, with 14 bases between them. Here the CDR3 DNA reads TGCAGTGCTAGAGATCCGACTTCTCAACCAGATACGCAGTATCTT. It specifies CSARDPTSQPDTQYL.

V gene TRBV7-2 combines with J gene TRBJ2-7; no firm D call. The CDR3 covers 13 residues. Germline CDR1 and CDR2: SGHTA and FQGNSA. Trimming took 1 base from V and 4 from J, leaving 8 bases between them. The CDR3 spells CASSLGPEYEQYF. CDR3 coding DNA: TGTGCCAGCAGCTTAGGTCCCGAATACGAGCAGTACTTC.